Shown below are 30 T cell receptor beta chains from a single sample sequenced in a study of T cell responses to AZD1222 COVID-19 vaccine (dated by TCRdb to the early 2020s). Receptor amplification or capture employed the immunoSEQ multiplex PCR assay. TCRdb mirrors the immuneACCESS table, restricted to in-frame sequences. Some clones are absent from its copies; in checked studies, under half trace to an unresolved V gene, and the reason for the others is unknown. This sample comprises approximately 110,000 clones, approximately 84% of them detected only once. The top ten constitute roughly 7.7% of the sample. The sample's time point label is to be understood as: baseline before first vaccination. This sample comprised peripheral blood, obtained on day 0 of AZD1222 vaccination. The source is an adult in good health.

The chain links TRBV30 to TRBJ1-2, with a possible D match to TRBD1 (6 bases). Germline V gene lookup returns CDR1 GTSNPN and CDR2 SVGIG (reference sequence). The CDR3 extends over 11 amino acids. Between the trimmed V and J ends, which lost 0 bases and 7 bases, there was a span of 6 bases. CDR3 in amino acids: CAWSVGAGYTF. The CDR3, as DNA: TGTGCCTGGAGTGTGGGGGCTGGCTACACCTTC.

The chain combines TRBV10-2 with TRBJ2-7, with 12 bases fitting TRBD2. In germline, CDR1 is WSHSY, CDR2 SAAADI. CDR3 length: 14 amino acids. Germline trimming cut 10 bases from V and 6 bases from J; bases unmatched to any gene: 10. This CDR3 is CATTRASGGAEQYF. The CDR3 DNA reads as TGCGCCACAACCAGGGCTAGCGGGGGGGCCGAGCAGTACTTC.

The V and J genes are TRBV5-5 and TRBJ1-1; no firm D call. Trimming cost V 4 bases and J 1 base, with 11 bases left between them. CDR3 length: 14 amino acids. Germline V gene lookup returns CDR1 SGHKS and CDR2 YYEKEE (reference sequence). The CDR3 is CASSPWTGNTEAFF. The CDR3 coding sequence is TGTGCCAGCAGCCCCTGGACGGGGAACACTGAAGCTTTCTTT.

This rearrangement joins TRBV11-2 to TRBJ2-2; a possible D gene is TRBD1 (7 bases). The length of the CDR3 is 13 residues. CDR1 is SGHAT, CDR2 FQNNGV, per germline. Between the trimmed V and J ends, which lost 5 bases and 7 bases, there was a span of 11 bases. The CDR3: CASSPQGGGELFF. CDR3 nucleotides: TGTGCCAGCAGCCCCCAGGGGGGCGGGGAGCTGTTTTTT.

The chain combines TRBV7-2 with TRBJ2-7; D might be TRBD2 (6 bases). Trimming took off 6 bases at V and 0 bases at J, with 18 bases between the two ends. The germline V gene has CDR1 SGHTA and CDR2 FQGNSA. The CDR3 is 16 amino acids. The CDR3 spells CASRDNWRVSSYEQYF. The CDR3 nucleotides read TGTGCCAGCAGAGATAATTGGAGGGTCAGCTCCTACGAGCAGTACTTC.

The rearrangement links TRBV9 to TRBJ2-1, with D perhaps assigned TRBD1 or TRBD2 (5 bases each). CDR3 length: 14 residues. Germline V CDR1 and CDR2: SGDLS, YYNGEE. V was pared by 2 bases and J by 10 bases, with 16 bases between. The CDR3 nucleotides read TGTGCCAGCAGCGTCGAGGGGTCCGTGAGCGAGCAGTTCTTC. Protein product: CASSVEGSVSEQFF.

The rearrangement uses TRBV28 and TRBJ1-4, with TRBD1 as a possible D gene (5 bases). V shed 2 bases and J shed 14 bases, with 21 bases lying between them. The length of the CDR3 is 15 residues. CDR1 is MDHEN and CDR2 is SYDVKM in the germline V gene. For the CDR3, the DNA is TGTGCCAGCAGTTTAGGACCCAGCCGGGTGAAGGGGCTGTTTTTT. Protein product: CASSLGPSRVKGLFF.

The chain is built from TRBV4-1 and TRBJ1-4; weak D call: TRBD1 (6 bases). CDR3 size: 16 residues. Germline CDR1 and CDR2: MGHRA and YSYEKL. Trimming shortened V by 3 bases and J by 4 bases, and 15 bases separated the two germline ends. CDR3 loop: CASSQAGGGLNEKLFF. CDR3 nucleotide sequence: TGCGCCAGCAGCCAGGCCGGGGGGGGCCTTAATGAAAAACTGTTTTTT.

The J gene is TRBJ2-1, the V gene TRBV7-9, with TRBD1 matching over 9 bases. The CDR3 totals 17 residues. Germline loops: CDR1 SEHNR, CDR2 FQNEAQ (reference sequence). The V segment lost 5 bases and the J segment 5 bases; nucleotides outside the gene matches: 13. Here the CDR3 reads CASSPPGQGRSDNEQFF. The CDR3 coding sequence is TGTGCCAGCAGCCCCCCGGGACAGGGAAGATCTGACAATGAGCAGTTCTTC.

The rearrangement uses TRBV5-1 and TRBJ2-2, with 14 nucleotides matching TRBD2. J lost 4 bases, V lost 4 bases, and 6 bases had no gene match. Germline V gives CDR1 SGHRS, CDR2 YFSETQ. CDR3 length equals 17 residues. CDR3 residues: CASSGGLAGEGTGELFF. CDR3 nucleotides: TGCGCCAGCAGCGGGGGACTAGCGGGAGAAGGCACCGGGGAGCTGTTTTTT.

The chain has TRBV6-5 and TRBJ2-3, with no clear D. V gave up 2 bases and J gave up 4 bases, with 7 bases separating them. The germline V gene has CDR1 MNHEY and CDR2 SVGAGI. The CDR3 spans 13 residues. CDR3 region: CASSYRVSDTQYF. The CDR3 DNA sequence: TGTGCCAGCAGTTACAGGGTTTCAGATACGCAGTATTTT.

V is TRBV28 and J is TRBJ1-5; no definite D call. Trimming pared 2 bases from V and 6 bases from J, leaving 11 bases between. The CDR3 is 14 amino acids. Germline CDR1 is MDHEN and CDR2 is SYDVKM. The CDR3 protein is CASSLSRGGQPQHF. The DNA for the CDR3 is TGTGCCAGCAGTTTAAGTCGGGGTGGTCAGCCCCAGCATTTT.

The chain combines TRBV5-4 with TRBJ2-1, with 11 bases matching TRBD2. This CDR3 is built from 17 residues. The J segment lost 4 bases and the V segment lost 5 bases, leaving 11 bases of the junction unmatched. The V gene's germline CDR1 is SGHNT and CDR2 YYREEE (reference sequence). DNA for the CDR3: TGTGCCAGCAGTCGAGGTGGGACTAGCGGACTTTACAATGAGCAGTTCTTC. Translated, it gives CASSRGGTSGLYNEQFF. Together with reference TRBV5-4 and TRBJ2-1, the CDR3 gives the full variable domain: ETGVTQSPTHLIKTRGQQVTLRCSSQSGHNTVSWYQQALGQGPQFIFQYYREEENGRGNFPPRFSGLQFPNYSSELNVNALELDDSALYLCASSRGGTSGLYNEQFFGPGTRLTVL.

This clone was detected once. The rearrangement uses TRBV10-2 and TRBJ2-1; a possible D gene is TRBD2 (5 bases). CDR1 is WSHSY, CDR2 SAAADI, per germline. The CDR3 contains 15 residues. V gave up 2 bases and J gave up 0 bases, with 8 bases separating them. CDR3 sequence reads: CASSEPGGSYNEQFF. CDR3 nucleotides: TGCGCCAGCAGTGAGCCTGGAGGCTCCTACAATGAGCAGTTCTTC.

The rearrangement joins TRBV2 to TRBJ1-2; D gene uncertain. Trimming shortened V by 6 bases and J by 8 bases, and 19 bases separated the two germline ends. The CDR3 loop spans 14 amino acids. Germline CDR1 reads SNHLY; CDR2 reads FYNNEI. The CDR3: CASRPGRAAVGYTF. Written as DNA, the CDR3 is TGTGCCAGCAGGCCTGGACGGGCGGCGGTAGGCTACACCTTC.

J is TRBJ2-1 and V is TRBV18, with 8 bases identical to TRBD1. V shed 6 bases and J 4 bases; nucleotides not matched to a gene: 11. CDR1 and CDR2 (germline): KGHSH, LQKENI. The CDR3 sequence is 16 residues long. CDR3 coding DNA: TGTGCCAGCTCCACCACAGGGGGGACAGCATACAATGAGCAGTTCTTC. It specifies CASSTTGGTAYNEQFF.

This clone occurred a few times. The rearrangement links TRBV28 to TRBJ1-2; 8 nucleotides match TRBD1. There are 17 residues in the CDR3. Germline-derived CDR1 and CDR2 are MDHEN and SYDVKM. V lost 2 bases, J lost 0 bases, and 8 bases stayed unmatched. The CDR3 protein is CASSLTGGANTNYGYTF. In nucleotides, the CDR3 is TGTGCCAGCAGTTTAACAGGGGGTGCTAATACTAACTATGGCTACACCTTC.

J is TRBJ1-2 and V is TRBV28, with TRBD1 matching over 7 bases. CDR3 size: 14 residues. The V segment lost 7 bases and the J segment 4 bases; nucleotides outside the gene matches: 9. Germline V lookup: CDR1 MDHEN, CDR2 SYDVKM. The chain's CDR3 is CASIRGGVGYGYTF. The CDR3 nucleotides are TGTGCCAGCATCAGAGGGGGCGTCGGCTATGGCTACACCTTC.

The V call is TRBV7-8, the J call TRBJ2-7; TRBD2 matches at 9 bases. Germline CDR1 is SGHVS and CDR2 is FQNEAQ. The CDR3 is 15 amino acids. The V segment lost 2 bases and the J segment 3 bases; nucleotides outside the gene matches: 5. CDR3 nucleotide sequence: TGTGCCAGCAGCTTAAGAGGTAGCGGGAGCTACGAGCAGTACTTC. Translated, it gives CASSLRGSGSYEQYF.

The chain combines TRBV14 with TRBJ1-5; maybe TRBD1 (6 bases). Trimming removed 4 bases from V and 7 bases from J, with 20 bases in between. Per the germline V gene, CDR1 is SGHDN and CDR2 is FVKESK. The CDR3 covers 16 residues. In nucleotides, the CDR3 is TGTGCCAGCAGCCCCGGGGGGGCTAAGGGCAGCCAGCCCCAGCATTTT. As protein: CASSPGGAKGSQPQHF.

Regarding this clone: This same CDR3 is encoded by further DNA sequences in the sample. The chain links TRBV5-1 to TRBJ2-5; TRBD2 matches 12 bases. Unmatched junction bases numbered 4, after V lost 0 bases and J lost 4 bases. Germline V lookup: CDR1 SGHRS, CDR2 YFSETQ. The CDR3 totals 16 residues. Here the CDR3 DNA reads TGCGCCAGCAGCTTGGCTAGCGGGGGGGCTGTAGAGACCCAGTACTTC. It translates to CASSLASGGAVETQYF. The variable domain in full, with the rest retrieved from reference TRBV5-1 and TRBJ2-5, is KAGVTQTPRYLIKTRGQQVTLSCSPISGHRSVSWYQQTPGQGLQFLFEYFSETQRNKGNFPGRFSGRQFSNSRSEMNVSTLELGDSALYLCASSLASGGAVETQYFGPGTRLLVL.

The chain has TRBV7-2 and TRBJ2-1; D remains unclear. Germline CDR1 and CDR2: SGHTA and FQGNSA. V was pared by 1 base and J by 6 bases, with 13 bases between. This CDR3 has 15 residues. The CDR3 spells CASSLDRTHLNEQFF. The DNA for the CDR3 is TGTGCCAGCAGCTTAGACAGAACCCACCTCAATGAGCAGTTCTTC.

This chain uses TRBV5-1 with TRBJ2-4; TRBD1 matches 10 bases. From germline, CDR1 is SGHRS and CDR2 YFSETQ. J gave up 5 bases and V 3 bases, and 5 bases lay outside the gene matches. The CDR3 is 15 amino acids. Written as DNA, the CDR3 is TGCGCCAGCAGCTCCCCCGGACAGGGGGAAAACATTCAGTACTTC. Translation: CASSSPGQGENIQYF.

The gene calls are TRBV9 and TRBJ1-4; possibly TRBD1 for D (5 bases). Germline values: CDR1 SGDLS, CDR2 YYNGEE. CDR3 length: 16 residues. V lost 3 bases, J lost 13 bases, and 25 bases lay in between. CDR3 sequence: CASSAQELRTMKGLFF. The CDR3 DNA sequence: TGTGCCAGCAGCGCACAGGAATTGAGGACCATGAAAGGACTGTTTTTT. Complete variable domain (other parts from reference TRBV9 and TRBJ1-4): DSGVTQTPKHLITATGQRVTLRCSPRSGDLSVYWYQQSLDQGLQFLIQYYNGEERAKGNILERFSAQQFPDLHSELNLSSLELGDSALYFCASSAQELRTMKGLFFGSGTQLSVL.

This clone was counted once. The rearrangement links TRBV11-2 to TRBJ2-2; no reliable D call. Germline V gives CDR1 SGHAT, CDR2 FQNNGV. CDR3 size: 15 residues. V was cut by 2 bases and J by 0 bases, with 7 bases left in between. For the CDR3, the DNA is TGTGCCAGCAGCTTACGCAGCACGAACACCGGGGAGCTGTTTTTT. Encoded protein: CASSLRSTNTGELFF.

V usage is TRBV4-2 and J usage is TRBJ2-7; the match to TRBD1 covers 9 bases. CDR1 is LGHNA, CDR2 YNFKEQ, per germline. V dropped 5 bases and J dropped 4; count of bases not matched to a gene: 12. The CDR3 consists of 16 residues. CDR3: CASSTGTGSALYEQYF. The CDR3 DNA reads TGTGCCAGCAGCACCGGGACAGGGTCCGCCCTATACGAGCAGTACTTC.

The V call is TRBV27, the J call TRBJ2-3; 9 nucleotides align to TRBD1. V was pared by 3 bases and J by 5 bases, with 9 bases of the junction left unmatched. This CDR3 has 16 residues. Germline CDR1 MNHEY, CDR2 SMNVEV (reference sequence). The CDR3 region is CASSFRTGALGDTQYF. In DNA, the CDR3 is TGTGCCAGCAGTTTTAGGACAGGGGCCCTCGGAGATACGCAGTATTTT.

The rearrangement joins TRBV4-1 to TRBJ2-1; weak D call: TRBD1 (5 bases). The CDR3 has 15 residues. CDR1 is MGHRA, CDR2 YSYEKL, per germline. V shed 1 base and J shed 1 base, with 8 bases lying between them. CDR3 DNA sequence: TGCGCCAGCAGCCAAGTTAGGACATCCTACAATGAGCAGTTCTTC. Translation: CASSQVRTSYNEQFF.

Written as DNA, the CDR3 is TGTGCCAGCAGTCCTTCTGGGGCAGATACGCAGTATTTT. The encoded protein is CASSPSGADTQYF. The chain employs TRBV28 and TRBJ2-3, with D uncertain. Looked up from germline, CDR1 is MDHEN and CDR2 is SYDVKM. The CDR3 is 13 amino acids. Trimming removed 5 bases from V and 4 bases from J, with 10 bases in between.

The DNA of the CDR3 is TGTGCCAGCAGCTCTCTTCGACAGGGGACCTACGAGCAGTACTTC. Translating it yields CASSSLRQGTYEQYF. V gene TRBV5-6 combines with J gene TRBJ2-7; TRBD1 agrees at 8 bases. There are 15 residues in the CDR3. Trimming cost V 3 bases and J 2 bases; bases outside gene matches: 7. The germline gives CDR1 SGHDT, CDR2 YYEEEE. The full variable domain, rest sourced from reference TRBV5-6 and TRBJ2-7, is DAGVTQSPTHLIKTRGQQVTLRCSPKSGHDTVSWYQQALGQGPQFIFQYYEEEERQRGNFPDRFSGHQFPNYSSELNVNALLLGDSALYLCASSSLRQGTYEQYFGPGTRLTVT.